This T cell receptor beta chain appears in the sequencing data of a study of a mutant IDH1 vaccine in newly diagnosed glioma (dated by TCRdb to the early 2020s). For the study in its entirety: Vaccination was initiated 4-6 weeks after radiotherapy alone, or concurrently with temozolomide cycles in the chemotherapy-containing groups. The week-35 safety follow-up was designated visit V12, and the week-47 end of study was designated visit V13. Prior to enrollment, patients had been given standard therapy consisting of radiotherapy alone, temozolomide alone, or radiochemotherapy with temozolomide, with the combination given to most patients. Of the approximately 30 treated patients, approximately 62% were male and 37.5% were female, and the mean age was approximately 37 years. Peripheral blood was collected at six visits: V03 (baseline), V05, V07, V10, V12 and V13. For exploratory analyses, roughly 25 treated patients had longitudinal TCRB deep sequencing done wherever samples were available. Overall study results and their limits: Immune responses induced by the vaccine were seen in roughly 92% of patients across multiple MHC alleles. Changes in the top peripheral T cell clonotypes picked up by TCRB sequencing did not appear to be linked to pseudoprogression. Selection of PBMC samples for TCRB deep sequencing was based on availability. It was noted by the authors that analyses of patient blood samples could not be reproduced owing to sample limitations.

Regarding this clone: No antigen is known for it. It has no much larger one-base neighbor in the sample; base qualities were not kept.

Library preparation was by the immunoSEQ multiplex PCR assay. Rearranged TCR beta chain sequences were amplified with the hsTCRB Kit following the manufacturer's protocol. An Illumina MiSeq was used to sequence the TCRB libraries. On the study's bioinformatics: The kit vendor's proprietary platform handled demultiplexing, trimming and gene mapping. TCRdb took this table from immuneACCESS and kept in-frame rearrangements with V and J called. Such tables lack part of the clones; where checked against another copy, unresolved V genes explain under half of the gap, and the rest is unexplained. The V and J calls and clone size were taken over from that table, and D and trimming were inferred from the DNA. The sample table holds just over 60,000 clones, of which around 83% were seen once. 3.8% of the sample belongs to the ten largest clones. The intended sense of this specimen's time point label: week 47, end of study. Every vaccine dose consisted of 300 ug of a 20-mer mutant IDH1 peptide in Montanide, administered subcutaneously together with topical imiquimod. Patients received eight vaccinations in weeks 1, 3, 5, 7, 11, 15, 19 and 23, corresponding to visits V03 through V10. The donors had newly diagnosed IDH1-mutant astrocytomas of WHO grade 3 or 4 that showed loss of nuclear ATRX. The samples were drawn from NOA16, a multicentre, single-arm, open-label phase I trial in Germany that tested a mutant IDH1 peptide vaccine in humans for the first time. Genomic DNA for TCRB sequencing was extracted from EDTA blood using the DNeasy Blood and Tissue Kit.

As encoded in the germline V gene (reference sequence), CDR1 is WNHNN while CDR2 is SYGVQD. From its cysteine to its phenylalanine, the CDR3 spans 13 amino acids. Only the CDR3 part of the read is kept: 39 bases, read in frame from the first base. V is cut by 2 bases and J by 7 bases, and the space between the germline ends is 11 bases. The rearranged segments are TRBV10-1 and TRBJ1-2; TRBD1 is a possible D gene, resting on 5 matching bases. The sequence was collected from a man under 40 with glioma. The source material was PBMCs, sampled from a glioma patient whose treatment included an IDH1 peptide vaccine. The nucleotide sequence is TGCGCCAGCAGTGAGGGACATGGCTTTGGCTACACCTTC. This yields the protein CASSEGHGFGYTF.